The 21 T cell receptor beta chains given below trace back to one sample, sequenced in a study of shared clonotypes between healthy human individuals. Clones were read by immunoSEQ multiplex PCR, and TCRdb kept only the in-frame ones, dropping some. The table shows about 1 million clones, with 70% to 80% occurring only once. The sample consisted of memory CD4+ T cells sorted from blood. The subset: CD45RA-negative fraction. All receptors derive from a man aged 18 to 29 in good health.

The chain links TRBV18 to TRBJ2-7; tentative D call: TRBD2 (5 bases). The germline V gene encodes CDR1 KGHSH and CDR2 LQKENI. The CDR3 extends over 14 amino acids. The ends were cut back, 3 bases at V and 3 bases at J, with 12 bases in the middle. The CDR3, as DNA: TGTGCCAGCTCACCCACCGGAGGAGTCTACGAGCAGTACTTC. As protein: CASSPTGGVYEQYF.

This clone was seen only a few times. CDR3 in amino acids: CASSKRWEVTFF. Written as DNA, the CDR3 is TGTGCCAGCAGCAAAAGATGGGAGGTAACTTTCTTT. The chain recombines TRBV2 with TRBJ1-1; the D is unclear. V was cut by 6 bases and J by 12 bases, with 17 bases left in between. The CDR3 is 12 residues long. Germline V gene data show CDR1 as SNHLY and CDR2 as FYNNEI.

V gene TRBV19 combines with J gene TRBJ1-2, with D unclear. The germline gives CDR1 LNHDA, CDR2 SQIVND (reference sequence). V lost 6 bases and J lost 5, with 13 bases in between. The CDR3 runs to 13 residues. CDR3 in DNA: TGTGCCAGTAGCCGGGCTTTGGAGTATGGCTACACCTTC. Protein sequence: CASSRALEYGYTF.

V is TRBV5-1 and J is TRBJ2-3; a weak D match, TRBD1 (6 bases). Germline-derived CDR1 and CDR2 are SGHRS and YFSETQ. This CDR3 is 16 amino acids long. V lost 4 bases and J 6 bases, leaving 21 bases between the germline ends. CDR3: CASSLNLQGTTDTQYF. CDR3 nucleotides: TGCGCCAGCAGCCTAAATCTACAGGGTACCACTGATACGCAGTATTTT.

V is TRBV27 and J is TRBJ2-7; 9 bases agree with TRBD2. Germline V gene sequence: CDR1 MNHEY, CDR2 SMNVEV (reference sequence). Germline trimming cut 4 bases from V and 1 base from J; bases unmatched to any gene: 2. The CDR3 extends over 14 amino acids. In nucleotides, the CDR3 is TGTGCCAGCAGTTGGCTAGCGGGATCCTACGAGCAGTACTTC. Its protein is CASSWLAGSYEQYF.

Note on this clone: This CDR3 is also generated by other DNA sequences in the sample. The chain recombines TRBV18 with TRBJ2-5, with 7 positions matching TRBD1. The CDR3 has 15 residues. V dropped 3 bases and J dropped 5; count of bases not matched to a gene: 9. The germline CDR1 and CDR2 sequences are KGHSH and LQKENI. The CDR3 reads CASSPPGTARETQYF. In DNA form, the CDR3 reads TGTGCCAGCTCACCCCCCGGGACAGCGAGGGAGACCCAGTACTTC.

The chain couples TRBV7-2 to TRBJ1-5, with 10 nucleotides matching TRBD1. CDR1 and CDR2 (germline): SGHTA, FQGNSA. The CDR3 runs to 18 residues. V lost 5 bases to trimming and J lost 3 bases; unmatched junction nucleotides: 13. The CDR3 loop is CASSPESGTGASNQPQHF. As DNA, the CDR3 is TGTGCCAGCAGCCCGGAGAGCGGGACAGGGGCTTCCAATCAGCCCCAGCATTTT.

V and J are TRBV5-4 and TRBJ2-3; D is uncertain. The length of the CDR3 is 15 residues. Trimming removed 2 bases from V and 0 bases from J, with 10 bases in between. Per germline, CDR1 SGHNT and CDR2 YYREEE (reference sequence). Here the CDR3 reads CASSLPSPSTDTQYF. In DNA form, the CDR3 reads TGTGCCAGCAGCTTACCCTCCCCTAGCACAGATACGCAGTATTTT.

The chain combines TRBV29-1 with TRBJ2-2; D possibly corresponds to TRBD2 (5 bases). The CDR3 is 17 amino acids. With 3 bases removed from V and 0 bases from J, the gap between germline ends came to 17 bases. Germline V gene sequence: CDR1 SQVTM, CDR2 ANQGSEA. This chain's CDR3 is CSVEGGLTPANTGELFF. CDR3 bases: TGCAGCGTTGAGGGCGGGCTTACTCCCGCGAACACCGGGGAGCTGTTTTTT.

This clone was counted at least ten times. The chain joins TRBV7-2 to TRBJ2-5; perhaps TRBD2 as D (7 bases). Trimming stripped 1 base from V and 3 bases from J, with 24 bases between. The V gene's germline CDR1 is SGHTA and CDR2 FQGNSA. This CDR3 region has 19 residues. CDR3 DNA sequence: TGTGCCAGCAGCTTAGGGAGGCAGGGAAAAGGAGGGGGGGAAGAGACCCAGTACTTC. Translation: CASSLGRQGKGGGEETQYF.

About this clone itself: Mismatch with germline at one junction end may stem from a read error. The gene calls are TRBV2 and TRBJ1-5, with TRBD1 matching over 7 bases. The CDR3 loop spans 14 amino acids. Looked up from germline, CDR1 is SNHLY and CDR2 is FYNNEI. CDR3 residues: CASSVGGGNQPQHF. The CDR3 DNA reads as TGTGCCAGCAGTGTGGGAGGGGGCAACCAGCCCCAGCATTTT.

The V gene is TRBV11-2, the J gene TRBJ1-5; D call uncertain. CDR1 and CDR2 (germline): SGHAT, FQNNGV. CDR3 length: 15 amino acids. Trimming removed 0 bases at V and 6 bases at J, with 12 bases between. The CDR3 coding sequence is TGTGCCAGCAGCTTAGACGATGCCTGGGGTCAGCCCCAGCATTTT. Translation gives CASSLDDAWGQPQHF.

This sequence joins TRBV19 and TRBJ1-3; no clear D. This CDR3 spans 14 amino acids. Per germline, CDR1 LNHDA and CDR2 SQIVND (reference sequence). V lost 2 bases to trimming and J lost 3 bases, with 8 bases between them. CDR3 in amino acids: CASSIRKGGNTIYF. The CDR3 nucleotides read TGTGCCAGTAGTATAAGGAAGGGTGGAAACACCATATATTTT. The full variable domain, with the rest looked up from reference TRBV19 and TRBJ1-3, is DGGITQSPKYLFRKEGQNVTLSCEQNLNHDAMYWYRQDPGQGLRLIYYSQIVNDFQKGDIAEGYSVSREKKESFPLTVTSAQKNPTAFYLCASSIRKGGNTIYFGEGSWLTVV.

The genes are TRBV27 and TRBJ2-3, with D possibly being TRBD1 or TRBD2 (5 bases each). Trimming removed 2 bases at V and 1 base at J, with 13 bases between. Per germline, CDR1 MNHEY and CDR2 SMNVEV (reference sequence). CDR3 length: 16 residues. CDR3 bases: TGTGCCAGCAGTTTAGATTGGGGGACCGGCACAGATACGCAGTATTTT. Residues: CASSLDWGTGTDTQYF.

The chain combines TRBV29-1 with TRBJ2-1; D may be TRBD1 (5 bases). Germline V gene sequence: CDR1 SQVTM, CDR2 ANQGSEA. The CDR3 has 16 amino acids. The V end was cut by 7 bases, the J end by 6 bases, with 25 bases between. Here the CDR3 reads CSARDNQKGAANEQFF. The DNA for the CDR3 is TGCAGCGCCAGGGATAACCAAAAAGGGGCAGCCAATGAGCAGTTCTTC.

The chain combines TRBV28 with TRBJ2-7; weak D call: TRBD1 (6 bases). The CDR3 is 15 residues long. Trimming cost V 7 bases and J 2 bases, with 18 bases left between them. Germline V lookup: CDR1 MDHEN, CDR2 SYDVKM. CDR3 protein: CASTKGNSGAYEQYF. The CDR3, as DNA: TGTGCCAGCACCAAGGGTAACTCAGGGGCCTACGAGCAGTACTTC.

This chain's CDR3 is CAWSATGTRAFF. The CDR3 coding sequence is TGTGCCTGGAGCGCAACAGGAACGCGGGCTTTCTTT. This chain joins TRBV30 and TRBJ1-1; possibly TRBD1 for D (5 bases). Trimming cost V 3 bases and J 11 bases, with 16 bases left between them. CDR3 size: 12 residues. CDR1 and CDR2 from the germline V gene are GTSNPN and SVGIG (reference sequence).

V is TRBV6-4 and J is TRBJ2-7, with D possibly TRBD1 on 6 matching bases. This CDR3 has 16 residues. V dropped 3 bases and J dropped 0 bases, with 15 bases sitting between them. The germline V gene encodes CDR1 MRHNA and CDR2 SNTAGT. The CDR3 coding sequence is TGTGCCAGCAGTGAGATCTCAGGGGTCCCCTCCTACGAGCAGTACTTC. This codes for CASSEISGVPSYEQYF.

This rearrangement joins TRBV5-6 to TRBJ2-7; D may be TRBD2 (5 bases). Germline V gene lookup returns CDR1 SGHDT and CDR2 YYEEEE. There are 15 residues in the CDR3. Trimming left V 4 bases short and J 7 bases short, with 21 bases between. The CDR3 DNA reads TGTGCCAGCAGCATCTGGGAGACCCCCTTTGGGGAGCAGTACTTC. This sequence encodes CASSIWETPFGEQYF.

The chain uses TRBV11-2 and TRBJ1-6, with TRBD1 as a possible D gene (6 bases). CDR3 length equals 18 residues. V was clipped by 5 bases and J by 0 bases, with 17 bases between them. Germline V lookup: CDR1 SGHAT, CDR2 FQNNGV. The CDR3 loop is CASSLRPQGSSYNSPLHF. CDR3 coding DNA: TGTGCCAGCAGCCTACGCCCCCAGGGGAGCTCCTATAATTCACCCCTCCACTTT. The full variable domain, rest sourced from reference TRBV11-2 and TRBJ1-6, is EAGVAQSPRYKIIEKRQSVAFWCNPISGHATLYWYQQILGQGPKLLIQFQNNGVVDDSQLPKDRFSAERLKGVDSTLKIQPAKLEDSAVYLCASSLRPQGSSYNSPLHFGNGTRLTVT.

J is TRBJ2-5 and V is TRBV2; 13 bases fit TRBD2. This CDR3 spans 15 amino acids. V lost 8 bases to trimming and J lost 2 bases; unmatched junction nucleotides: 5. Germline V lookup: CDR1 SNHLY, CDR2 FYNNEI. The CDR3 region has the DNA TGTGCCAGCCTTGTGACTAGCGGGGGGCAAGAGACCCAGTACTTC. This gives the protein CASLVTSGGQETQYF.